This T cell receptor (beta chain) came from a study of blood T cell repertoires in COVID-19. CDR1 and CDR2 (germline): GTSNPN, SVGIG (reference sequence). Deletions cut 1 base from V and 5 bases from J, with 9 bases between. CDR3 length: 13 amino acids. This clone was observed once. In the original analysis: Researchers report that nucleated cell counts were estimated from reference gene primer amplification. Profiled with immunoSEQ multiplex PCR; TCRdb holds only in-frame clones, not every one. That table supplies the V and J calls and clone size; D and trimming were determined from the DNA. Of under 450,000 clones listed, approximately 91% are singletons.

The receptor comes from a woman aged 40 to 50 who had been exposed to COVID-19. Input material: PBMCs or T cells enriched from blood (not recorded which). The chain links TRBV30 to TRBJ2-1; D unclear. In DNA form, the CDR3 reads TGTGCCTGGAGTGACCAGGTCCACAATGAGCAGTTCTTC. Translation gives CAWSDQVHNEQFF.